This T cell receptor beta chain was profiled in a study of blood T cell repertoires in COVID-19. With V trimmed by 6 bases and J by 0 bases, 13 bases remained unmatched. The CDR3 runs 17 residues. Germline V gives CDR1 LGHDT, CDR2 YNNKEL (reference sequence). Libraries were prepared by immunoSEQ multiplex PCR; TCRdb keeps only in-frame clonotypes and omits some of them. This sample yields approximately 280,000 clones, of which around 88% are seen a single time; approximately 4.2% belongs to the top ten. The source material was peripheral blood. The chain couples TRBV3-1 (or the pseudogene TRBV3-2) to TRBJ1-1, with 7 positions matching TRBD1. The sequence derives from a man aged 40-50 years with acute or convalescent COVID-19. CDR3 residues: CASSSGQELLLNTEAFF. DNA of the CDR3: TGTGCCAGCAGTTCAGGACAGGAGCTACTCCTGAACACTGAAGCTTTCTTT.